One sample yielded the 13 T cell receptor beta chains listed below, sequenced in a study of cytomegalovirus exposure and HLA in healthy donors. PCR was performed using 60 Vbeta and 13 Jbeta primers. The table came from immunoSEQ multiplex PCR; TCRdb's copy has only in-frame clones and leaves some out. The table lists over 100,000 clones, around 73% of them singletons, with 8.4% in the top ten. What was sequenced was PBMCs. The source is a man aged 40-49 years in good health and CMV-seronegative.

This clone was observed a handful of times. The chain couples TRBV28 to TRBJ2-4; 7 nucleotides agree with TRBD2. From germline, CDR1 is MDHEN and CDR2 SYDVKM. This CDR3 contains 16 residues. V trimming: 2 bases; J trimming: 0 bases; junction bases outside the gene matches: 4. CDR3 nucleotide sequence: TGTGCCAGCAGTTTAGGGAGGGACCTAGCCAAAAACATTCAGTACTTC. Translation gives CASSLGRDLAKNIQYF.

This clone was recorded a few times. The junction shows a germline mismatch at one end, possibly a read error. CDR3 DNA sequence: TGTGCCAGCAGTGAAAATACCGGGACAGGGGGGTTC. Amino acids: CASSENTGTGGF. V gene TRBV28 combines with J gene TRBJ1-2; 11 bases line up with TRBD1. The CDR3 is 12 residues long. CDR1 and CDR2 (germline): MDHEN, SYDVKM.

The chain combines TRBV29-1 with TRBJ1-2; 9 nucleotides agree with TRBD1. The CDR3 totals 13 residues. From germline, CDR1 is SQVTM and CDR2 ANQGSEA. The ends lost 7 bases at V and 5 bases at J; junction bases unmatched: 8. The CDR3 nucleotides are TGCAGCGCCGTGGGACAGGGATTTTATGGCTACACCTTC. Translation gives CSAVGQGFYGYTF.

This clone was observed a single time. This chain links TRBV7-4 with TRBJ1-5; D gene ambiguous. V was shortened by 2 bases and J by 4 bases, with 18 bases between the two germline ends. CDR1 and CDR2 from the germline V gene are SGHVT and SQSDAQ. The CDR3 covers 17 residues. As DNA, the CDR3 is TGTGCCAGCAGCTTACCGTCTGGGAGTATAGCAAATCAGCCCCAGCATTTT. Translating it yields CASSLPSGSIANQPQHF.

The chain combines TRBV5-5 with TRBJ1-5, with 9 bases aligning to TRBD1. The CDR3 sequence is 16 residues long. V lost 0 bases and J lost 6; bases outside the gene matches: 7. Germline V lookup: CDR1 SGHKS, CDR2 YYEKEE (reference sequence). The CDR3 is CASSLAAGTGIQPQHF. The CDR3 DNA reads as TGTGCCAGCAGCTTGGCCGCAGGGACAGGGATTCAGCCCCAGCATTTT. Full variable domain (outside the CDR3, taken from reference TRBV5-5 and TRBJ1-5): DAGVTQSPTHLIKTRGQQVTLRCSPISGHKSVSWYQQVLGQGPQFIFQYYEKEERGRGNFPDRFSARQFPNYSSELNVNALLLGDSALYLCASSLAAGTGIQPQHFGDGTRLSIL.

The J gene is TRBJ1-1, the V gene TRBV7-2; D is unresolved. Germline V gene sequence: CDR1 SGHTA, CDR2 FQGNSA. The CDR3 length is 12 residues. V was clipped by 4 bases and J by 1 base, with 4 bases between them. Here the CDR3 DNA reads TGTGCCAGCAGCTCATCGAACACTGAAGCTTTCTTT. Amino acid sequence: CASSSSNTEAFF.

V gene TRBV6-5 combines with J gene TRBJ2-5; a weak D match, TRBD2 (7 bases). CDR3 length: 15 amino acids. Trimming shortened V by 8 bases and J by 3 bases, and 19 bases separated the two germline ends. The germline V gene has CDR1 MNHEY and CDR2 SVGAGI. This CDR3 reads CASGTSGGREETQYF. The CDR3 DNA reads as TGTGCCAGCGGCACCTCGGGGGGCAGAGAAGAGACCCAGTACTTC.

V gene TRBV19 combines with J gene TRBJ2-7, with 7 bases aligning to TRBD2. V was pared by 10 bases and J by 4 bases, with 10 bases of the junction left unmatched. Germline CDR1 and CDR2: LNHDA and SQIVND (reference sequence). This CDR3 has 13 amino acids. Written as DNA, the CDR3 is TGTGCCACGAGTCGGGAGGAGTTTTACGAGCAGTACTTC. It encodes CATSREEFYEQYF.

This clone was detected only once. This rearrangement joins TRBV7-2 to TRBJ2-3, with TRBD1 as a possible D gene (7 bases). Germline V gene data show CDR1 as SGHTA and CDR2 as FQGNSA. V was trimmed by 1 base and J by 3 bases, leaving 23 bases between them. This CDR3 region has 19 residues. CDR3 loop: CASSLVAGGRQGRTDTQYF. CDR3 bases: TGTGCCAGCAGCTTAGTAGCCGGGGGAAGACAGGGTAGGACAGATACGCAGTATTTT.

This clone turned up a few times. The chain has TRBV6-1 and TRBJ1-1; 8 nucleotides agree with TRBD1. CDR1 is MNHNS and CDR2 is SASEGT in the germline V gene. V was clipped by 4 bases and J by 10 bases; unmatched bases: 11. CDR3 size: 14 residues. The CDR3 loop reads CASSVGRGQRVAFF. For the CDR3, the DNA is TGTGCCAGCAGTGTTGGCAGGGGGCAAAGGGTAGCTTTCTTT.

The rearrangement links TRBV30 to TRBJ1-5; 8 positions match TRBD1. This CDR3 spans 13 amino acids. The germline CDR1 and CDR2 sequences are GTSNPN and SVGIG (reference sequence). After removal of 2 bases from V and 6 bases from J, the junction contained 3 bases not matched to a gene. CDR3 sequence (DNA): TGTGCCTGGAGTCAGGGGGCAGGTCAGCCCCAGCATTTT. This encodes CAWSQGAGQPQHF.

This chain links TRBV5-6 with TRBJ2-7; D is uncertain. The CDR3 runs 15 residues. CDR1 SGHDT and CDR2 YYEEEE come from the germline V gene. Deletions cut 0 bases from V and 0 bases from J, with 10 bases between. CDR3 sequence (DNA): TGTGCCAGCAGCTTGGACGGGTCCCCCTCCTACGAGCAGTACTTC. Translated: CASSLDGSPSYEQYF.

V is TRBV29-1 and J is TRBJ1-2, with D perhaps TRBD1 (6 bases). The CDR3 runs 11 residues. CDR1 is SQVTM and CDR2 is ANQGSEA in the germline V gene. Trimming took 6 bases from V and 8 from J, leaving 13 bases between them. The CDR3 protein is CSVRGLLGYTF. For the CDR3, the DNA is TGCAGCGTGAGGGGGTTGTTGGGCTACACCTTC. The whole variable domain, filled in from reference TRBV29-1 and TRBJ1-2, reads SAVISQKPSRDICQRGTSLTIQCQVDSQVTMMFWYRQQPGQSLTLIATANQGSEATYESGFVIDKFPISRPNLTFSTLTVSNMSPEDSSIYLCSVRGLLGYTFGSGTRLTVV.